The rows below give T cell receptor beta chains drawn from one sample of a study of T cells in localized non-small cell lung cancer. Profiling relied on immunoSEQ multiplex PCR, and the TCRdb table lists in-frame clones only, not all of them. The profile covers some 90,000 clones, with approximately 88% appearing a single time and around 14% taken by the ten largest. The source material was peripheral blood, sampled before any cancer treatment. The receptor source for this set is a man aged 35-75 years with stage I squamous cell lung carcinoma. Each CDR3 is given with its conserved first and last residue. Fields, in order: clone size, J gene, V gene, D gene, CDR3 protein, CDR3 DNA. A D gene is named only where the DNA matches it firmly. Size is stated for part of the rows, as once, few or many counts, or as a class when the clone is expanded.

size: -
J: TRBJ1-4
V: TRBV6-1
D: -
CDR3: CASGRQTNEKLFF
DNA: TGTGCCAGCGGGAGGCAGACTAATGAAAAACTGTTTTTT

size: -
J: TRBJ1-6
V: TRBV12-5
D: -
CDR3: CASGLGQTNSPLHF
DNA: TGTGCTAGTGGTTTGGGACAGACCAATTCACCCCTCCACTTT

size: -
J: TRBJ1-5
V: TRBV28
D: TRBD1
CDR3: CASSPGGRDSNQPQHF
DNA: TGTGCCAGCAGTCCAGGGGGCAGGGATAGCAATCAGCCCCAGCATTTT

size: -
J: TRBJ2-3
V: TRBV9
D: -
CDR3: CASSVGTTDTQYF
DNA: TGTGCCAGCAGCGTAGGAACTACAGATACGCAGTATTTT

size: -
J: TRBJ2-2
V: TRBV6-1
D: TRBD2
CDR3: CASSERSGGARELFF
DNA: TGTGCCAGCAGTGAAAGAAGCGGGGGGGCCCGGGAGCTGTTTTTT

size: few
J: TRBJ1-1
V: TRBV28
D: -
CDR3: CASSRGPKGEAFF
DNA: TGTGCCAGCAGTCGTGGACCGAAAGGTGAAGCTTTCTTT

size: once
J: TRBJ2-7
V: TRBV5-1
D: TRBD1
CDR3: CATSPGQGYEQYF
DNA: TGCGCCACCTCTCCGGGACAGGGGTACGAGCAGTACTTC

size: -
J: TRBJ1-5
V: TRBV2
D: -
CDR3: CASRDGLSNQPQHF
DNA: TGTGCCAGCAGGGACGGTCTTAGCAATCAGCCCCAGCATTTT

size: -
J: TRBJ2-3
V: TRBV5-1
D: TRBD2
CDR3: CASSSLAGHSTDTQYF
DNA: TGCGCCAGCAGCTCGCTAGCGGGCCACAGCACAGATACGCAGTATTTT

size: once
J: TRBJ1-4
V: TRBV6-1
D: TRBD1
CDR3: CASSRDRGNEKLFF
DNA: TGTGCCAGCAGTCGGGACAGGGGTAACGAAAAACTGTTTTTT

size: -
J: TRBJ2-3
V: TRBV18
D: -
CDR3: CASSPSATGTDTQYF
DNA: TGTGCCAGCTCACCGTCCGCAACGGGCACAGATACGCAGTATTTT

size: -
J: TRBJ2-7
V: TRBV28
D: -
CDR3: CAILDTRTYEQYF
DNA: TGTGCCATCCTCGACACCCGAACCTACGAGCAGTACTTC

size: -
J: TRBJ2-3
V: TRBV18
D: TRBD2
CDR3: CASSPPTSGGTDTQYF
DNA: TGTGCCAGCTCACCACCGACTAGCGGGGGCACAGATACGCAGTATTTT

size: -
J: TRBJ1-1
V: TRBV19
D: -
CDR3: CASATVTEAFF
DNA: TGTGCCAGTGCGACCGTTACTGAAGCTTTCTTT

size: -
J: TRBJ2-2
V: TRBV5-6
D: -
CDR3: CASSLAQERDGTGELFF
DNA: TGTGCCAGCAGCTTGGCCCAAGAGAGGGACGGGACCGGGGAGCTGTTTTTT

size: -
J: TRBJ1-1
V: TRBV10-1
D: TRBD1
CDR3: CASSFLTGGGEAFF
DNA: TGCGCCAGCAGTTTCTTGACAGGGGGCGGTGAAGCTTTCTTT

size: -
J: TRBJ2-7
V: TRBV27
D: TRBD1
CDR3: CASRPGQHYEQYF
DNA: TGTGCCAGCCGTCCGGGACAGCACTACGAGCAGTACTTC

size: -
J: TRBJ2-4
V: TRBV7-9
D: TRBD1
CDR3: CASSLETGLQYF
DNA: TGTGCCAGCAGCTTAGAGACAGGGCTTCAGTACTTC

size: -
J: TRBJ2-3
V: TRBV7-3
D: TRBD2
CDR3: CASSSLAASTDTQYF
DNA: TGTGCCAGCAGCTCCCTAGCGGCTAGCACAGATACGCAGTATTTT

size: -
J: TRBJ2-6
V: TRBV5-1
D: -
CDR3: CASSLASAVGSGANVLTF
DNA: TGCGCCAGCAGCTTGGCGTCGGCGGTTGGCTCTGGGGCCAACGTCCTGACTTTC

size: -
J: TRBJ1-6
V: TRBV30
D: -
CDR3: CAWSNGGFGSPLHF
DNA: TGTGCCTGGAGTAATGGAGGTTTCGGCTCACCCCTCCACTTT

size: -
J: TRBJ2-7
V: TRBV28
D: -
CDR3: CASTPSDYEQYF
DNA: TGTGCCAGCACTCCCTCCGATTACGAGCAGTACTTC

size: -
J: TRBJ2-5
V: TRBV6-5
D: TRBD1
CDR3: CASSDRGETQYF
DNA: TGTGCCAGCAGTGACAGGGGAGAGACCCAGTACTTC

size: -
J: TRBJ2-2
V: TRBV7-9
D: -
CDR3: CASSPWGTNTGELFF
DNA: TGTGCCAGCAGCCCCTGGGGTACGAACACCGGGGAGCTGTTTTTT

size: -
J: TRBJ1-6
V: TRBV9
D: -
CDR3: CASSEGVSSPLHF
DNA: TGTGCCAGCTCAGAAGGTGTGAGTTCACCCCTCCACTTT

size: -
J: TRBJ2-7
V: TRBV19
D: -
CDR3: CASRRAPSYEQYF
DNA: TGTGCCAGTAGAAGGGCCCCCTCCTACGAGCAGTACTTC

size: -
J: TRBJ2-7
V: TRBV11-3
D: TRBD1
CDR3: CASSRSGGNYEQYF
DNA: TGTGCCAGCAGCCGTTCAGGGGGCAACTACGAGCAGTACTTC

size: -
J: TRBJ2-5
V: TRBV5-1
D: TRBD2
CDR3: CASSLEASGGARRQETQYF
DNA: TGCGCCAGCAGCTTGGAGGCTAGCGGGGGGGCAAGGCGGCAAGAGACCCAGTACTTC